Listed here are 23 T cell receptor beta chains from one sample, sequenced in a study of CD8 T cells in Susac syndrome. An input of roughly 0.5 to 1 ug of RNA was subjected to reverse transcription using random hexamers. TCRdb itself ran the immunoSEQ multiplex PCR reads through MiXCR, one entry per CDR3 protein. The sample has some 110,000 distinct CDR3 sequences, more than 85% seen once; the top ten hold under 0.095%. Input material: CD4+ T cells from PBMCs. The receptors were gathered from a human donor with multiple sclerosis.

The rearrangement joins TRBV7-3 to TRBJ2-1; D ambiguous. Germline V gene lookup returns CDR1 SGHTA and CDR2 FQGTGA. V shed 5 bases and J shed 0 bases, with 17 bases lying between them. The CDR3 length is 17 residues. The CDR3 spells CASSPIPSHSSYNEQFF. DNA for the CDR3: TGTGCCAGCAGCCCGATCCCATCCCATAGCTCCTACAATGAGCAGTTCTTC.

The J gene is TRBJ2-5, the V gene TRBV20-1; TRBD2 is a possible D gene (5 bases). There are 13 residues in the CDR3. V was shortened by 7 bases and J by 9 bases, with 21 bases between the two germline ends. Germline loops: CDR1 DFQATT, CDR2 SNEGSKA (reference sequence). CDR3 in DNA: TGCAGTGGAGTAGGGATAGGGATCGGGGCCCAGTACTTC. Its protein product is CSGVGIGIGAQYF.

This chain joins TRBV4-1 and TRBJ2-1, with D hard to call. The CDR3 covers 12 residues. V was pared by 1 base and J by 8 bases, with 6 bases between. The germline gives CDR1 MGHRA, CDR2 YSYEKL. CDR3 coding DNA: TGCGCCAGCAGCCAAGGGTGGTATGAGCAGTTCTTC. Amino acid sequence: CASSQGWYEQFF.

V gene TRBV29-1 combines with J gene TRBJ1-2; the D gene is possibly TRBD1 (5 bases). Looked up from germline, CDR1 is SQVTM and CDR2 is ANQGSEA. This CDR3 spans 13 amino acids. The germline V and J ends were trimmed by 2 bases and 5 bases, with 12 bases remaining between them. In nucleotides, the CDR3 is TGCAGCGTTGAAAGACAGTGGAGGTATGGCTACACCTTC. This translates into CSVERQWRYGYTF.

The chain recombines TRBV25-1 with TRBJ1-5; 9 positions match TRBD1. The length of the CDR3 is 14 residues. V dropped 4 bases and J dropped 13; count of bases not matched to a gene: 11. Germline-derived CDR1 and CDR2 are MGHDK and SYGVNS. The CDR3 loop is CASSGRNEQGAQHF. CDR3 bases: TGTGCCAGCAGTGGAAGGAATGAACAGGGGGCTCAGCATTTT.

The chain employs TRBV5-4 and TRBJ2-7; D is perhaps TRBD2 (8 bases). Trimming pared 4 bases from V and 4 bases from J, leaving 21 bases between. This CDR3 region has 16 residues. The V gene's germline CDR1 is SGHNT and CDR2 YYREEE (reference sequence). CDR3: CASSPGGDRGIYEQYF. DNA for the CDR3: TGTGCCAGCAGCCCCGGGGGGGACAGAGGGATTTACGAGCAGTACTTC.

The V call is TRBV7-9, the J call TRBJ1-4, with D unresolved. The CDR3 sequence is 14 residues long. The V and J ends lost 9 bases and 8 bases respectively, with 19 bases between them. Germline V lookup: CDR1 SEHNR, CDR2 FQNEAQ (reference sequence). The CDR3 DNA is TGTGCCAGTTCAGGCCAGAGCCTTGCAGAAAAACTGTTTTTT. It yields the protein CASSGQSLAEKLFF.

The gene calls are TRBV3-1 and TRBJ1-2; D is possibly TRBD1 (5 bases). This CDR3 is 15 amino acids long. Germline loops: CDR1 LGHDT, CDR2 YNNKEL (reference sequence). With 4 bases removed from V and 4 bases from J, the gap between germline ends came to 16 bases. As DNA, the CDR3 is TGTGCCAGCAGCCCCTCCGACGACAGCTTCTATGGCTACACCTTC. Translated, it gives CASSPSDDSFYGYTF.

This chain joins TRBV20-1 and TRBJ1-6; a weak D match, TRBD1 (6 bases). Trimming took off 6 bases at V and 7 bases at J, with 19 bases between the two ends. The germline V gene has CDR1 DFQATT and CDR2 SNEGSKA (reference sequence). The CDR3 totals 15 residues. DNA of the CDR3: TGCAGTGCCTCACAAGGGGGGGGTACGAATTCACCCCTCCACTTT. Protein product: CSASQGGGTNSPLHF.

This chain connects TRBV3-1 to TRBJ1-1, with D maybe TRBD1 (5 bases). Per the germline V gene, CDR1 is LGHDT and CDR2 is YNNKEL (reference sequence). The CDR3 spans 14 residues. V dropped 5 bases and J dropped 5 bases, with 15 bases sitting between them. In DNA form, the CDR3 reads TGTGCCAGCAGCGCGGCCACATGGGGGACTGAAGCTTTCTTT. Protein: CASSAATWGTEAFF. Full variable domain (remainder filled in from reference TRBV3-1 and TRBJ1-1): DTAVSQTPKYLVTQMGNDKSIKCEQNLGHDTMYWYKQDSKKFLKIMFSYNNKELIINETVPNRFSPKSPDKAHLNLHINSLELGDSAVYFCASSAATWGTEAFFGQGTRLTVV.

This clonotype was observed a few times. The chain is built from TRBV6-1 and TRBJ1-6, with no clear D. The V and J ends lost 1 base and 10 bases respectively, with 5 bases between them. The CDR3 length is 12 residues. The germline V gene encodes CDR1 MNHNS and CDR2 SASEGT. The CDR3 nucleotides are TGTGCCAGCAGTGAAGTACGGTCACCCCTCCACTTT. Translating gives CASSEVRSPLHF.

CDR3 DNA sequence: TGTGCTAGTGGTTCGGGGACAGTCCCACGCTATGGCTACACCTTC. Translating it yields CASGSGTVPRYGYTF. This chain links TRBV12-5 with TRBJ1-2; 7 bases line up with TRBD1. The V gene's germline CDR1 is LGHNT and CDR2 FRNRAP. The CDR3 is made up of 15 amino acids. V trimming: 4 bases; J trimming: 4 bases; junction bases outside the gene matches: 9.

The rearrangement uses TRBV29-1 and TRBJ1-1, with D tentatively TRBD1 (5 bases). V was cut by 4 bases and J by 5 bases, with 14 bases left in between. Germline CDR1 SQVTM, CDR2 ANQGSEA. This CDR3 region has 13 residues. CDR3: CSVVGGEGTEAFF. The CDR3 bases are TGCAGCGTTGTCGGGGGAGAGGGGACTGAAGCTTTCTTT.

J is TRBJ2-7 and V is TRBV6-2 or TRBV6-3; D is possibly TRBD2 (6 bases). The CDR3 is 15 amino acids. The germline V gene has CDR1 MNHEY and CDR2 SVGEGT. The V gene lost 7 bases and the J gene lost 3 bases, with 19 bases spanning the gap. The CDR3 loop reads CASTRAGTGVYEQYF. In nucleotides, the CDR3 is TGTGCCAGCACTAGAGCCGGGACGGGGGTCTACGAGCAGTACTTC.

The chain joins TRBV3-1 to TRBJ2-7; no firm D call. Trimming shortened V by 8 bases and J by 0 bases, and 8 bases separated the two germline ends. Germline CDR1 reads LGHDT; CDR2 reads YNNKEL (reference sequence). This CDR3 contains 12 residues. The CDR3 DNA sequence: TGTGCCAGCGTGGGATTCTCCTACGAGCAGTACTTC. Translated: CASVGFSYEQYF.

In DNA form, the CDR3 reads TGCAGTGCTAGAGGAGGGATCTCTGGGGCCAACGTCCTGACTTTC. As protein: CSARGGISGANVLTF. The chain recombines TRBV20-1 with TRBJ2-6; tentatively, D is TRBD2 (5 bases). The V end lost 1 base, the J end lost 0 bases, and 7 bases lay between the germline ends. The CDR3 sequence is 15 residues long. The germline CDR1 and CDR2 sequences are DFQATT and SNEGSKA (reference sequence).

This chain links TRBV6-5 with TRBJ1-2, with 10 bases lining up with TRBD1. CDR3 length: 14 amino acids. CDR1 is MNHEY, CDR2 SVGAGI, per germline. The trim removed 9 bases at V and 4 bases at J, leaving 8 bases unmatched. The CDR3 DNA reads TGTGCCAGTCGATTTGGGACAGGGGTCTATGGCTACACCTTC. Amino acids: CASRFGTGVYGYTF.

V is TRBV19 and J is TRBJ2-6; D ambiguous. CDR3 length: 12 residues. V lost 8 bases to trimming and J lost 1 base, with 3 bases between them. In germline, CDR1 is LNHDA, CDR2 SQIVND (reference sequence). The CDR3 DNA reads TGTGCCAGTGGTTCTGGGGCCAACGTCCTGACTTTC. Its translation: CASGSGANVLTF.

V is TRBV29-1 and J is TRBJ2-4, with D hard to call. V gave up 6 bases and J gave up 6 bases, with 9 bases separating them. Germline-derived CDR1 and CDR2 are SQVTM and ANQGSEA. The CDR3 totals 11 residues. The CDR3 DNA is TGCAGCGTGGGTATAGTAAACATTCAGTACTTC. This gives the protein CSVGIVNIQYF.

The chain joins TRBV12-3 or TRBV12-4 to TRBJ1-5; D uncertain. This CDR3 is 12 amino acids long. The V gene lost 8 bases and the J gene lost 0 bases, with 5 bases spanning the gap. CDR3 residues: CASQFSNQPQHF. The CDR3 DNA reads as TGTGCCAGCCAGTTTAGCAATCAGCCCCAGCATTTT.

The chain has TRBV20-1 and TRBJ2-3; 7 nucleotides match TRBD1. From germline, CDR1 is DFQATT and CDR2 SNEGSKA (reference sequence). The trim removed 7 bases at V and 2 bases at J, leaving 3 bases unmatched. The CDR3 has 12 amino acids. CDR3 amino acids: CSEGALTDTQYF. CDR3 DNA sequence: TGCAGTGAGGGGGCTCTCACAGATACGCAGTATTTT.

The V gene is TRBV12-5, the J gene TRBJ2-2, with 7 positions matching TRBD1. CDR3 length equals 15 residues. Trimming cost V 7 bases and J 8 bases; bases outside gene matches: 13. Germline V lookup: CDR1 LGHNT, CDR2 FRNRAP. The CDR3 loop is CASASGQTVRGELFF. In DNA, the CDR3 is TGTGCTAGTGCCTCGGGACAGACGGTCCGAGGGGAGCTGTTTTTT.

The chain is built from TRBV7-9 and TRBJ1-2; D unclear. This CDR3 is built from 12 residues. V was trimmed by 5 bases and J by 2 bases, leaving 6 bases between them. Per germline, CDR1 SEHNR and CDR2 FQNEAQ (reference sequence). This CDR3 reads CASSQENYGYTF. The CDR3 DNA follows: TGTGCCAGCAGCCAAGAAAACTATGGCTACACCTTC.